This entry features one T cell receptor beta chain sequence. What it binds is unknown. Germline V gives CDR1 SGHDT, CDR2 YYEEEE. V was shortened by 0 bases and J by 1 base, with 8 bases between the two germline ends. The CDR3 extends over 14 amino acids. The data were taken from a study of cytomegalovirus exposure and HLA in healthy donors. All donors participated as healthy donors of bone marrow. Study conclusions and caveats: A later analysis linked some 17,000 TCR beta sequences to HLA alleles at 0.05 false discovery rate. A few chains tied to CMV proved CMV antigen-specific in vitro.

With 60 Vbeta and 13 Jbeta primers, the PCR was carried out. Here immunoSEQ multiplex PCR was the method, and the copy in TCRdb shows in-frame clones only, minus some. The table lists around 170,000 clones, approximately 71% of them singletons. The TCR was taken from a girl aged 5 to 17 in good health and CMV-seronegative. V usage is TRBV5-6 and J usage is TRBJ2-7; D might be TRBD1 (5 bases). The sample taken for sequencing was PBMCs. Here the CDR3 reads CASSLGGSSYEQYF. CDR3 DNA: TGTGCCAGCAGCTTGGGGGGCAGTTCCTACGAGCAGTACTTC.